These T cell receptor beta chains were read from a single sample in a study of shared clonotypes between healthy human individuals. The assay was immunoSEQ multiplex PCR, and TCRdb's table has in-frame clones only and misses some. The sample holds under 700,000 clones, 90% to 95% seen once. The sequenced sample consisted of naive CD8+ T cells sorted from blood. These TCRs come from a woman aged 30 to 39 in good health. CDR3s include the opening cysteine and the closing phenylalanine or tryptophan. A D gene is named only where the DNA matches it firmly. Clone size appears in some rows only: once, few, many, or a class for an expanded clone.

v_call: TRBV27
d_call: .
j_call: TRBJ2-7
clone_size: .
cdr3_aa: CASSLSAPPTDKYEQYF
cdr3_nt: TGTGCCAGCAGTTTATCTGCCCCTCCGACAGATAAGTACGAGCAGTACTTC

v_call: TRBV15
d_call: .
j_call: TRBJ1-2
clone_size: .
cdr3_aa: CATSREMAELLGGYTF
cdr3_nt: TGTGCCACCAGCAGAGAGATGGCGGAGCTTCTCGGGGGCTACACCTTC

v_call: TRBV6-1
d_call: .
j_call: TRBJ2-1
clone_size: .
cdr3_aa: CASSEQGSEQFF
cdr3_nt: TGTGCCAGCAGTGAACAGGGGAGTGAGCAGTTCTTC

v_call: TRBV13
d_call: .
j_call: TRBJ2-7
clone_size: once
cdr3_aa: CASSLEGWGSYEQYF
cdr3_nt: TGTGCCAGCAGCTTAGAGGGTTGGGGATCCTACGAGCAGTACTTC

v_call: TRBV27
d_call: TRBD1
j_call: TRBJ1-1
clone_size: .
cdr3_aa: CASRQGGTEAFF
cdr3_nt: TGTGCCAGCCGACAGGGAGGTACTGAAGCTTTCTTT

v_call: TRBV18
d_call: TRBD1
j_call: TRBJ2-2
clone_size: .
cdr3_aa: CASSPSDRVGYANTGELFF
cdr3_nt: TGTGCCAGCTCACCTTCGGACAGGGTAGGGTACGCGAACACCGGGGAGCTGTTTTTT

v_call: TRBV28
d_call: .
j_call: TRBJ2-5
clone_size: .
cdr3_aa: CASSAIKGTYQETQYF
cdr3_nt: TGTGCCAGCAGTGCCATCAAAGGGACATATCAAGAGACCCAGTACTTC

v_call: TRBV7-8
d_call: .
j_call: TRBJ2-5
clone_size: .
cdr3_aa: CASSSEPGWAEQETQYF
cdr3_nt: TGTGCCAGCAGCTCGGAACCCGGGTGGGCAGAACAAGAGACCCAGTACTTC

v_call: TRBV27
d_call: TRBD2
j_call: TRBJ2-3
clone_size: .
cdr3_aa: CASSFGTSGGTDTQYF
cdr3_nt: TGTGCCAGCAGTTTCGGGACTAGCGGGGGCACAGATACGCAGTATTTT

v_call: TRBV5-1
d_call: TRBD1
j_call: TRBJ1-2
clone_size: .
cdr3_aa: CASSLAGTGGEGDYGYTF
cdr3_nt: TGCGCCAGCAGCTTGGCCGGGACAGGGGGCGAGGGTGACTATGGCTACACCTTC

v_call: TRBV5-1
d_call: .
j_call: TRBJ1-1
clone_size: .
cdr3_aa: CASSLGIGSEAFF
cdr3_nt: TGCGCCAGCAGCTTGGGAATCGGGTCAGAAGCTTTCTTT

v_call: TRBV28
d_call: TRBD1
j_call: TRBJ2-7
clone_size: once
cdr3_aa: CASSVTGTGTSYEQYF
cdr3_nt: TGTGCCAGCAGTGTAACCGGGACAGGAACATCCTACGAGCAGTACTTC

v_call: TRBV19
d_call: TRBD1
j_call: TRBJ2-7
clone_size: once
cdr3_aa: CASSVGQGALYEQYF
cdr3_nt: TGTGCCAGTAGCGTGGGACAGGGGGCGCTTTACGAGCAGTACTTC

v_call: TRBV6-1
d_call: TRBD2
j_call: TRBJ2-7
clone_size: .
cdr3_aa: CASTLAGSPYEQYF
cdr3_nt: TGTGCCAGCACCTTAGCGGGAAGTCCCTACGAGCAGTACTTC

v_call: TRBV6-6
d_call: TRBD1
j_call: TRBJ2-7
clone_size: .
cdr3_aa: CASSSTGIPYEQYF
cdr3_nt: TGTGCCAGCAGTTCGACAGGGATTCCCTACGAGCAGTACTTC

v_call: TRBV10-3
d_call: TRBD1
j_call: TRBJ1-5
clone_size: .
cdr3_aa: CAIRQGISPGQPQHF
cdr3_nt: TGTGCCATCCGACAGGGTATTTCTCCTGGTCAGCCCCAGCATTTT

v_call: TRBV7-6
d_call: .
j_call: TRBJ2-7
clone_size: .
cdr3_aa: CASSLGPSGYEQYF
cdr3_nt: TGTGCCAGCAGCTTGGGACCATCCGGCTACGAGCAGTACTTC

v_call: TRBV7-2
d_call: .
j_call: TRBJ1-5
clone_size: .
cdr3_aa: CASSLGRYSNQPQHF
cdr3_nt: TGTGCCAGCAGCTTAGGTAGATATAGCAATCAGCCCCAGCATTTT

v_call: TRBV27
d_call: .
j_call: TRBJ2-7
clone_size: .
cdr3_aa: CASSWRGGSYEQYF
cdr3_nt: TGTGCCAGCAGTTGGAGGGGGGGCTCCTACGAGCAGTACTTC

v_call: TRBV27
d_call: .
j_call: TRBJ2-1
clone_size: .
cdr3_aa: CASSPGYEQFF
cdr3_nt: TGTGCCAGCAGTCCCGGGTATGAGCAGTTCTTC

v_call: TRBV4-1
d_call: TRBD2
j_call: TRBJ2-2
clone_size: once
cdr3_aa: CASSQAGGGDTGELFF
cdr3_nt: TGCGCCAGCAGCCAAGCGGGAGGGGGGGACACCGGGGAGCTGTTTTTT

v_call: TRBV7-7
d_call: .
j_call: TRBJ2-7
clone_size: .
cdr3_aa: CASSLGESGEQYF
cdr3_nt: TGTGCCAGCAGCTTGGGGGAAAGCGGCGAGCAGTACTTC

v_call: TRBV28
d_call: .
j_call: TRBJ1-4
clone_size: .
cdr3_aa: CASRIGGSLGEKLFF
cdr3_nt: TGTGCCAGCCGTATCGGGGGGAGTTTGGGTGAAAAACTGTTTTTT

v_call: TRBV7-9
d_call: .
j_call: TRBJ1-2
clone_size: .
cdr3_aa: CASSPREANYGYTF
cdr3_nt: TGTGCCAGCAGCCCCAGGGAGGCCAACTATGGCTACACCTTC

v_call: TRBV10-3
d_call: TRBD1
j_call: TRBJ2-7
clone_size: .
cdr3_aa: CAIRAGTGHYEQYF
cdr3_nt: TGTGCCATCAGAGCCGGGACAGGCCACTACGAGCAGTACTTC

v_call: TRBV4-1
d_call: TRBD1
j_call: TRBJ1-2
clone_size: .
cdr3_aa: CASSQGIWDSDGYTF
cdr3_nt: TGCGCCAGCAGCCAAGGAATCTGGGACAGTGATGGCTACACCTTC

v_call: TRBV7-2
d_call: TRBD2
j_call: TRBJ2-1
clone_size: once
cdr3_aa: CASWGWASGRNEQFF
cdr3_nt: TGTGCCAGCTGGGGGTGGGCTAGCGGGAGGAATGAGCAGTTCTTC

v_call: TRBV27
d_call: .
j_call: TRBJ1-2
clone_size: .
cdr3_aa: CASSPLPGTETNYGYTF
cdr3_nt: TGTGCCAGCAGTCCGCTCCCTGGGACCGAAACTAACTATGGCTACACCTTC

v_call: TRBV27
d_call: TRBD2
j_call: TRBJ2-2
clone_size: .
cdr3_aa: CASSRSGGGWELFF
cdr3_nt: TGTGCCAGCAGCCGCTCCGGGGGAGGGTGGGAGCTGTTTTTT

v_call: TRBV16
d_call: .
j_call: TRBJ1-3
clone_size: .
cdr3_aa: CASSRDTSSGNTIYF
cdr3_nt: TGTGCCAGCAGCCGGGACACTAGCTCTGGAAACACCATATATTTT

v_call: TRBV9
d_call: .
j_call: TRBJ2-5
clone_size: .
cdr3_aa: CASSVGLGGPLQETQYF
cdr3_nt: TGTGCCAGCAGCGTAGGCCTCGGAGGGCCGCTACAAGAGACCCAGTACTTC

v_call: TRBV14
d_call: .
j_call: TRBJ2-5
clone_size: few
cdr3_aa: CASTNGRAETQYF
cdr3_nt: TGTGCCAGCACTAACGGCAGGGCAGAGACCCAGTACTTC

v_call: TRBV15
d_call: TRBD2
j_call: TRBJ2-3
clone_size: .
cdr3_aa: CATSRGRKLAGNTDTQYF
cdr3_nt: TGTGCCACCAGCAGGGGACGTAAGCTAGCGGGTAACACAGATACGCAGTATTTT

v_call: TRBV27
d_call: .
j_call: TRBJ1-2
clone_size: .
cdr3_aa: CASRSGLLGYTF
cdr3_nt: TGTGCCAGCAGATCGGGTCTTCTTGGCTACACCTTC

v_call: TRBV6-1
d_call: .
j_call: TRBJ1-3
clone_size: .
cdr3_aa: CASSEGTVSGNTIYF
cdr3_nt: TGTGCCAGCAGTGAAGGGACAGTCTCTGGAAACACCATATATTTT

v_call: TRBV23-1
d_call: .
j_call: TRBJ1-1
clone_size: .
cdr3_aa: CASSPPDTRPTRFTEAFF
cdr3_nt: TGCGCCAGCAGTCCCCCAGATACCCGACCTACGAGGTTCACTGAAGCTTTCTTT

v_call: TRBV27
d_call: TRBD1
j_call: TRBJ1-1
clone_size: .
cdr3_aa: CASSFSRGRVTEAFF
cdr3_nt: TGTGCCAGCAGTTTCTCCAGGGGGCGGGTCACTGAAGCTTTCTTT

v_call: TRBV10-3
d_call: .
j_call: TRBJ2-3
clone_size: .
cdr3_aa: CAISPPPGFTDTQYF
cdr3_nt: TGTGCCATCAGTCCCCCCCCCGGCTTCACAGATACGCAGTATTTT

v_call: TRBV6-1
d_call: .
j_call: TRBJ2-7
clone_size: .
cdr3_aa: CASSARQLTFHEQYF
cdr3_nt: TGTGCCAGCAGTGCAAGGCAGCTAACCTTCCACGAGCAGTACTTC

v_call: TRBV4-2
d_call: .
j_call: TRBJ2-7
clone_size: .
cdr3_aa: CASSQDGSGFEAYEQYF
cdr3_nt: TGTGCCAGCAGCCAAGATGGGTCCGGCTTCGAGGCCTACGAGCAGTACTTC

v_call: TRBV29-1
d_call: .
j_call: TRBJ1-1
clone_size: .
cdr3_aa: CSVGTGTEAFF
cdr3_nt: TGCAGCGTTGGAACAGGAACTGAAGCTTTCTTT

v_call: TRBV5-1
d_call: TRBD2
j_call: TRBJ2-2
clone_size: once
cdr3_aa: CASSPGGGREVTGELFF
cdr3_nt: TGCGCCAGCAGCCCCGGAGGGGGGCGGGAGGTTACCGGGGAGCTGTTTTTT